The clone carrying this TCR beta chain was observed a few times. The antigen remains undetermined. The data were obtained in a study of T cell repertoires in cytomegalovirus infection. Study-level background: Indicated by public TCR beta signatures were CMV infection and matching HLA type.

General study results and limits: Individuals carrying CMV plus the relevant HLA were identified by cumulative frequency of public TCR beta families. There were HLA-C-restricted CMV-specific TCR beta clonotypes dominating the ex vivo response.

The V gene's germline CDR1 is ENHRY and CDR2 SYGVKD. This CDR3 is built from 12 residues. The V gene lost 1 base and the J gene lost 7 bases, with 5 bases spanning the gap. TCRdb re-called the reads with MiXCR, one entry per CDR3 protein. The sample consists of about 180,000 distinct CDR3 sequences, approximately 15% of them appearing once. This receptor was identified in a human donor in good health (CMV status not recorded). Some clones in this sample may be carry-over from other donors' samples. The rearrangement uses TRBV10-3 and TRBJ2-1; the D call may be TRBD1 or TRBD2 (5 bases each). Sequenced sample: PBMCs. The DNA for the CDR3 is TGTGCCATCAGTGAGTGGGGGAATGAGCAGTTCTTC. Protein: CAISEWGNEQFF.